These 18 T cell receptor beta chains came from one sample sequenced in a study of T-cell memory formation after mild COVID-19. Each CDR3 protein gets one entry after TCRdb re-called the 5' RACE reads with MiXCR. The sample has some 350,000 distinct CDR3 sequences, around 15% seen once. The specimen sequenced was PBMCs or a T cell subset sorted from them (not recorded which). Receptors were obtained from a man younger than 30 who had mild COVID-19 (a few samples of this study predate the infection). Cell type and time point are not known.

The chain joins TRBV7-2 to TRBJ2-1; the D is unclear. Trimming removed 8 bases at V and 0 bases at J, with 14 bases between. The CDR3 covers 15 residues. CDR1 and CDR2 from the germline V gene are SGHTA and FQGNSA. The DNA of the CDR3 is TGTGCCAGCGGCCGATGGACGCGCTCCTACAATGAGCAGTTCTTC. Protein product: CASGRWTRSYNEQFF.

The genes are TRBV5-1 and TRBJ2-6, with D hard to call. V lost 0 bases and J lost 3, with 7 bases in between. Germline lookup yields CDR1 SGHRS and CDR2 YFSETQ. This CDR3 is built from 15 residues. In DNA, the CDR3 is TGCGCCAGCAGCTTGGGGGCCGATGGGGCCAACGTCCTGACTTTC. Its translation is CASSLGADGANVLTF.

This chain uses TRBV6-5 with TRBJ2-7; D is possibly TRBD1 or TRBD2 (5 bases each). Germline V lookup: CDR1 MNHEY, CDR2 SVGAGI. Trimming removed 0 bases at V and 4 bases at J, with 13 bases between. The CDR3 runs to 15 residues. The CDR3 DNA reads TGTGCCAGCAGTTACTCTAGAGGGGCTCTTTACGAGCAGTACTTC. Its translation: CASSYSRGALYEQYF.

The DNA of the CDR3 is TGTGCCAGCAGTTTCACAGGGGGTGATCAGCCCCAGCATTTT. Protein: CASSFTGGDQPQHF. V and J are TRBV12-3 or TRBV12-4 and TRBJ1-5; 8 positions agree with TRBD1. CDR3 length equals 14 residues. V dropped 3 bases and J dropped 5; count of bases not matched to a gene: 3.

V usage is TRBV7-9 and J usage is TRBJ2-7; D remains unclear. The CDR3 extends over 15 amino acids. V lost 5 bases, J lost 4 bases, and 18 bases lay in between. Germline values: CDR1 SEHNR, CDR2 FQNEAQ (reference sequence). Written as DNA, the CDR3 is TGTGCCAGCAGCCCAATCGGCAGTAACAAATACGAGCAGTACTTC. It yields the protein CASSPIGSNKYEQYF.

The V and J genes are TRBV4-1 and TRBJ1-2; no definite D call. V dropped 1 base and J dropped 3 bases, with 9 bases sitting between them. CDR3 length: 14 amino acids. Germline V lookup: CDR1 MGHRA, CDR2 YSYEKL. The CDR3 coding sequence is TGCGCCAGCAGCCAAGGGAGCCAGGACTATGGCTACACCTTC. Residues: CASSQGSQDYGYTF.

The rearrangement joins TRBV4-3 to TRBJ1-1; a weak D match, TRBD1 (5 bases). Germline V CDR1 and CDR2: LGHNA, YSLEER. The CDR3 is 15 residues long. V lost 4 bases to trimming and J lost 7 bases, with 19 bases between them. Here the CDR3 DNA reads TGCGCCAGCAGCCGACGGGCTTGGGACCCCGTTGAAGCTTTCTTT. Its protein product is CASSRRAWDPVEAFF.

This clonotype turned up a few times. V and J are TRBV29-1 and TRBJ1-2; no firm D call. The CDR3 covers 15 residues. V was cut by 1 base and J by 3 bases, with 15 bases left in between. Germline CDR1 SQVTM, CDR2 ANQGSEA. The CDR3 sequence: CSVEGLSGSHYGYTF. The CDR3 DNA is TGCAGCGTTGAAGGCCTATCGGGTTCTCACTATGGCTACACCTTC. The whole variable domain, remainder taken from reference TRBV29-1 and TRBJ1-2, is SAVISQKPSRDICQRGTSLTIQCQVDSQVTMMFWYRQQPGQSLTLIATANQGSEATYESGFVIDKFPISRPNLTFSTLTVSNMSPEDSSIYLCSVEGLSGSHYGYTFGSGTRLTVV.

This clonotype was detected only a few times. This rearrangement joins TRBV7-9 to TRBJ1-1; possible D gene TRBD1, 5 bases. This CDR3 contains 15 residues. V lost 5 bases and J lost 0, with 13 bases in between. Germline values: CDR1 SEHNR, CDR2 FQNEAQ (reference sequence). CDR3: CASSLDSTMNTEAFF. CDR3 sequence (DNA): TGTGCCAGCAGCCTCGACAGTACTATGAACACTGAAGCTTTCTTT.

This clonotype was observed a handful of times. V usage is TRBV7-9 and J usage is TRBJ2-1; D unresolved. Per the germline V gene, CDR1 is SEHNR and CDR2 is FQNEAQ (reference sequence). The CDR3 has 12 residues. The V and J ends lost 0 bases and 8 bases respectively, with 5 bases between them. CDR3 nucleotide sequence: TGTGCCAGCAGCTTAGCCGCCCATGAGCAGTTCTTC. Translated: CASSLAAHEQFF.

The V gene is TRBV23-1, the J gene TRBJ2-5, with 8 bases identical to TRBD1. Being an ORF, TRBV23-1 has a function that is uncertain. With 0 bases clipped from V and 3 bases from J, the junction kept 9 bases outside the gene matches. The CDR3 consists of 17 residues. The CDR3 protein is CASSQSFPQGAEETQYF. The CDR3 bases are TGCGCCAGCAGTCAATCGTTCCCGCAGGGGGCCGAAGAGACCCAGTACTTC.

Only a few counts were recorded for this clonotype. This rearrangement joins TRBV7-8 to TRBJ2-5; 8 bases match TRBD1. CDR1 and CDR2 from the germline V gene are SGHVS and FQNEAQ. This CDR3 has 15 residues. The ends lost 5 bases at V and 5 bases at J; junction bases unmatched: 10. This CDR3 reads CASSVRTGTEETQYF. In DNA form, the CDR3 reads TGTGCCAGCAGCGTTCGGACAGGGACTGAGGAGACCCAGTACTTC.

The table lists this clonotype with a few counts. The gene calls are TRBV6-5 and TRBJ2-1; 7 bases align to TRBD2. The CDR3 has 16 amino acids. CDR1 and CDR2 from the germline V gene are MNHEY and SVGAGI. With V trimmed by 4 bases and J by 6 bases, 12 bases remained unmatched. The CDR3 DNA sequence: TGTGCCAGCAGTTCCCGGAAAGCGGGGAGAACCAATGAGCAGTTCTTC. Translating it yields CASSSRKAGRTNEQFF.

The V call is TRBV7-2, the J call TRBJ2-3, with a weak D call TRBD2 (6 bases). CDR1 is SGHTA, CDR2 FQGNSA, per germline. V was trimmed by 3 bases and J by 2 bases, leaving 12 bases between them. This CDR3 spans 15 amino acids. The CDR3 DNA is TGTGCCAGCAGCTTTAGCGGATTTCTCACAGATACGCAGTATTTT. Translation gives CASSFSGFLTDTQYF.

The chain recombines TRBV7-9 with TRBJ1-4, with D perhaps matching TRBD1 (5 bases). The germline V gene has CDR1 SEHNR and CDR2 FQNEAQ (reference sequence). The germline V and J ends were trimmed by 3 bases and 4 bases, with 9 bases remaining between them. The CDR3 consists of 14 residues. CDR3 coding DNA: TGTGCCAGCAGCTTCGGGGGGGATAATGAAAAACTGTTTTTT. Protein: CASSFGGDNEKLFF.

This chain connects TRBV5-1 to TRBJ1-1; D is unclear. Germline CDR1 reads SGHRS; CDR2 reads YFSETQ. The CDR3 covers 11 residues. The ends were cut back, 9 bases at V and 4 bases at J, with 10 bases in the middle. The CDR3 DNA is TGCGCCACCCGTCTGGGCACTGAAGCTTTCTTT. It is translated as CATRLGTEAFF.

This clonotype was counted between two and nine times. The chain carries TRBV12-3 or TRBV12-4 and TRBJ2-3; 8 nucleotides align to TRBD1. With V trimmed by 5 bases and J by 6 bases, 10 bases remained unmatched. This CDR3 has 15 amino acids. CDR3: CASSRGTGRVDTQYF. In nucleotides, the CDR3 is TGTGCCAGCAGTCGCGGGACAGGCCGCGTGGATACGCAGTATTTT.

The chain is built from TRBV9 and TRBJ2-5; 11 bases align to TRBD2. V shed 0 bases, J shed 2 bases, and the junction held 3 bases outside the gene matches. The germline CDR1 and CDR2 sequences are SGDLS and YYNGEE. The CDR3 length is 16 residues. CDR3 loop: CASSVDPSGGQETQYF. CDR3 nucleotide sequence: TGTGCCAGCAGCGTAGATCCTAGCGGGGGGCAAGAGACCCAGTACTTC. Together with reference TRBV9 and TRBJ2-5, the CDR3 gives the full variable domain: DSGVTQTPKHLITATGQRVTLRCSPRSGDLSVYWYQQSLDQGLQFLIQYYNGEERAKGNILERFSAQQFPDLHSELNLSSLELGDSALYFCASSVDPSGGQETQYFGPGTRLLVL.